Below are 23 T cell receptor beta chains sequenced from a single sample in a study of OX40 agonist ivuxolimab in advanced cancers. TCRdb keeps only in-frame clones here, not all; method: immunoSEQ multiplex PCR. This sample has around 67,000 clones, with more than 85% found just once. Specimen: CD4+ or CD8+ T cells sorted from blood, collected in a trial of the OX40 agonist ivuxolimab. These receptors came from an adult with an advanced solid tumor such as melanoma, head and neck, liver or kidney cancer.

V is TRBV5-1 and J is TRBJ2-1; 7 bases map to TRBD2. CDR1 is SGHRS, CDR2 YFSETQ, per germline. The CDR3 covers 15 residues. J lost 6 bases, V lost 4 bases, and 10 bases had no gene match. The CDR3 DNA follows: TGCGCCAGCAGCCCCCCTAGCGGAAATAGCAATGAGCAGTTCTTC. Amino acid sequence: CASSPPSGNSNEQFF.

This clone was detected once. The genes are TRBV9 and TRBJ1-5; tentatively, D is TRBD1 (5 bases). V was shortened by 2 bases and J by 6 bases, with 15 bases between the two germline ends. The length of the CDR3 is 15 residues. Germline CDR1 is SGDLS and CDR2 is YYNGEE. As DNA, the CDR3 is TGTGCCAGCAGCGTTGGGACGGGCTTCGGTCAGCCCCAGCATTTT. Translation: CASSVGTGFGQPQHF.

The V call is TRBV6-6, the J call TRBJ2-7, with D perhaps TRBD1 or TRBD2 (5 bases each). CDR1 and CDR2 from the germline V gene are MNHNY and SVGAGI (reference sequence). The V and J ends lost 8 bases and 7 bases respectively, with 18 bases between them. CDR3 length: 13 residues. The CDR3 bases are TGTGCCAGCGCCCCGGGACCCCCGGGGGAGCAGTACTTC. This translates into CASAPGPPGEQYF.

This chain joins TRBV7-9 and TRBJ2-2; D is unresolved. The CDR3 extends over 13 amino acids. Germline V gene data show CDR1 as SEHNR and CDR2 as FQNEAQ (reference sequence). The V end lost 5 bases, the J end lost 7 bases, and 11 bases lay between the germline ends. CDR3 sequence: CASSLRAGGELFF. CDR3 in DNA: TGTGCCAGCAGCCTACGGGCCGGCGGGGAGCTGTTTTTT.

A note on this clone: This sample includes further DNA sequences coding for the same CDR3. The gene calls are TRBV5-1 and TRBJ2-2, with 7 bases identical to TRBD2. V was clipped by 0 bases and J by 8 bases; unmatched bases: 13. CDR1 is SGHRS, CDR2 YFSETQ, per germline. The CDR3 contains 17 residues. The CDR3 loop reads CASSLGQLASDGGELFF. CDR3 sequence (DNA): TGCGCCAGCAGCTTGGGTCAACTAGCGAGTGACGGGGGGGAGCTGTTTTTT.

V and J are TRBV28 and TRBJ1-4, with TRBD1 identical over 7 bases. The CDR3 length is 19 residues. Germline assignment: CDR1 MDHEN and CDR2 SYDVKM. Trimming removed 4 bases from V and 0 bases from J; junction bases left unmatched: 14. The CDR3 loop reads CASSSPRWDSATTNEKLFF. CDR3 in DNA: TGTGCCAGCAGTTCACCCCGATGGGACAGCGCCACAACTAATGAAAAACTGTTTTTT.

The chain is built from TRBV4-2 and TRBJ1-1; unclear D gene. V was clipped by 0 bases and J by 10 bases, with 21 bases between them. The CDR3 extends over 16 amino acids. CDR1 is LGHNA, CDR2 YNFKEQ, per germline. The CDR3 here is CASSQEDGRSPMRAFF. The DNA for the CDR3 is TGTGCCAGCAGCCAAGAGGACGGGAGGTCGCCCATGCGAGCTTTCTTT.

For the CDR3, the DNA is TGCGCCAGCAGCTTGGCGGCAGCGAACACCGGGGAGCTGTTTTTT. Residues: CASSLAAANTGELFF. This chain links TRBV5-1 with TRBJ2-2; D uncertain. This CDR3 comprises 15 residues. Trimming cost V 0 bases and J 0 bases, with 6 bases left between them. Germline CDR1 SGHRS, CDR2 YFSETQ.

The chain's CDR3 is CASSPYTPETQYF. The CDR3 region has the DNA TGTGCCAGCAGTCCCTACACCCCGGAGACCCAGTACTTC. The chain recombines TRBV6-5 with TRBJ2-5; D is unresolved. The length of the CDR3 is 13 residues. Per the germline V gene, CDR1 is MNHEY and CDR2 is SVGAGI. V lost 5 bases to trimming and J lost 5 bases, with 12 bases between them.

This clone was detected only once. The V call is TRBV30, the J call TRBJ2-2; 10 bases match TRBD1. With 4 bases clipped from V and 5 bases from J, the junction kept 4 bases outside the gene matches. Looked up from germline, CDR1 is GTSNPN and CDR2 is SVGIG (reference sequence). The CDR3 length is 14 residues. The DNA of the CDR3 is TGTGCCTGGAACCCGGGACAGGGGACCGGGGAGCTGTTTTTT. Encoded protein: CAWNPGQGTGELFF.

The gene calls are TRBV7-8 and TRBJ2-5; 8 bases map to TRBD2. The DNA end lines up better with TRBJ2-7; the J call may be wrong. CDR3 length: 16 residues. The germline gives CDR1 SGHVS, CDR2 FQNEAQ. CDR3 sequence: CASSLAAGLAGYEQYF. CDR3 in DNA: TGTGCCAGCAGCTTAGCCGCCGGACTAGCCGGTTACGAGCAGTACTTC.

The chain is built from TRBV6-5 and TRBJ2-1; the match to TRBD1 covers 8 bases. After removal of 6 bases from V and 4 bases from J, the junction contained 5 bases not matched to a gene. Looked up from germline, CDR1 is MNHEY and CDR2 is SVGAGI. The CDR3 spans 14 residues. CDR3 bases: TGTGCCAGCAGGGACAGGGCGAGGTACAATGAGCAGTTCTTC. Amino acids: CASRDRARYNEQFF.

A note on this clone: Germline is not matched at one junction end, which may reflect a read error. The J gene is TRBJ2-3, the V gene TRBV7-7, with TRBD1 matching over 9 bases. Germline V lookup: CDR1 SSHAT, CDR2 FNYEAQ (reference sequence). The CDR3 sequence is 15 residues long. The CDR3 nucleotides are TGTGCTAGCAGCCCCGGGACAGGGATGGCAGATACGCAGTATTTT. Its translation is CASSPGTGMADTQYF.

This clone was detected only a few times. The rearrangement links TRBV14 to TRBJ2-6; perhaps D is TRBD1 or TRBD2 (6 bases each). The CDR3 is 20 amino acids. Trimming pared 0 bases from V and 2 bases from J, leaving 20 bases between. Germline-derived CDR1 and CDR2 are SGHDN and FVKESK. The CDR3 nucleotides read TGTGCCAGCAGCCAAGATCTCGGGGGCCCCATGGGTCCTGGGGCCAACGTCCTGACTTTC. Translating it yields CASSQDLGGPMGPGANVLTF.

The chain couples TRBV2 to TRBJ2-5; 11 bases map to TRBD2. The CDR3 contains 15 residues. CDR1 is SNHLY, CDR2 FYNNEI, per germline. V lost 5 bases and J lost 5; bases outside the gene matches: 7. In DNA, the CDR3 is TGTGCCAGCAGTTTTACTAGCGGGGGCGGTGAGACCCAGTACTTC. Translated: CASSFTSGGGETQYF.

For the CDR3, the DNA is TGTGCCAGCAGCTCGGACAGGGACAATGAGCAGTTCTTC. Translating it yields CASSSDRDNEQFF. The chain has TRBV7-6 and TRBJ2-1; TRBD1 matches at 8 bases. Germline-derived CDR1 and CDR2 are SGHVS and FNYEAQ. This CDR3 region has 13 residues. With V trimmed by 4 bases and J by 5 bases, 1 base remained unmatched.

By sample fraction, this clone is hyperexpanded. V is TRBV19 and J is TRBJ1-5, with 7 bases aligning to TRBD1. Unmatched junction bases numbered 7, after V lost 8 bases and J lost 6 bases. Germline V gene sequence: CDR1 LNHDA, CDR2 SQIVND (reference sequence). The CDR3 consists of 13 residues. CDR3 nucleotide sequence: TGTGCCAGTGTCACAGGGGAAGGTCAGCCCCAGCATTTT. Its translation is CASVTGEGQPQHF. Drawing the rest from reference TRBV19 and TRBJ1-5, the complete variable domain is DGGITQSPKYLFRKEGQNVTLSCEQNLNHDAMYWYRQDPGQGLRLIYYSQIVNDFQKGDIAEGYSVSREKKESFPLTVTSAQKNPTAFYLCASVTGEGQPQHFGDGTRLSIL.

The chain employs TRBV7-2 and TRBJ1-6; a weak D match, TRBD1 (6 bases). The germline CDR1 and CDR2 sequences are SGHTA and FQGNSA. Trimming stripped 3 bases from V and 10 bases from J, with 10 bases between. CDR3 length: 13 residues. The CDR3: CASSFGRGSPLHF. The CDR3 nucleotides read TGTGCCAGCAGCTTCGGCAGGGGATCACCCCTCCACTTT.

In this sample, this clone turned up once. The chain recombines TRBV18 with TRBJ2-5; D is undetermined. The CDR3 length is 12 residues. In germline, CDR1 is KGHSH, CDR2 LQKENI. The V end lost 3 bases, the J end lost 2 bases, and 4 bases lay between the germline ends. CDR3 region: CASSPRQETQYF. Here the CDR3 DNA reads TGTGCCAGCTCACCGAGACAAGAGACCCAGTACTTC. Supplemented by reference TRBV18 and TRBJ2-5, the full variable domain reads NAGVMQNPRHLVRRRGQEARLRCSPMKGHSHVYWYRQLPEEGLKFMVYLQKENIIDESGMPKERFSAEFPKEGPSILRIQQVVRGDSAAYFCASSPRQETQYFGPGTRLLVL.

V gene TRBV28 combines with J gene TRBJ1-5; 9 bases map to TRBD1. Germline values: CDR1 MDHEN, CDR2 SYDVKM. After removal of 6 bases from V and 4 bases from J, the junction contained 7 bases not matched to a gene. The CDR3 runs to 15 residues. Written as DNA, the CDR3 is TGTGCCAGCAGCAACCGGGACAGGGCTAATCAGCCCCAGCATTTT. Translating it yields CASSNRDRANQPQHF.

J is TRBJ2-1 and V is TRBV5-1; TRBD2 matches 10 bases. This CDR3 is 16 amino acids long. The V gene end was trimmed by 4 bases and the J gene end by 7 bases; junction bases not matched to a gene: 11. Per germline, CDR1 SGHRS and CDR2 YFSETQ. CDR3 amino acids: CASSRLTSGIANEQFF. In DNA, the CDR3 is TGCGCCAGCAGCCGGTTAACTAGCGGGATTGCTAATGAGCAGTTCTTC. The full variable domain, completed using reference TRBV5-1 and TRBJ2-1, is KAGVTQTPRYLIKTRGQQVTLSCSPISGHRSVSWYQQTPGQGLQFLFEYFSETQRNKGNFPGRFSGRQFSNSRSEMNVSTLELGDSALYLCASSRLTSGIANEQFFGPGTRLTVL.

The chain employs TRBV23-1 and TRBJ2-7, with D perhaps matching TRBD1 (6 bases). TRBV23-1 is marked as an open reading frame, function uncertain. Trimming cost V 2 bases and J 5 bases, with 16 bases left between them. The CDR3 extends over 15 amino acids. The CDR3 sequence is CASSQIEQGPNEQYF. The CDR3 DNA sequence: TGCGCCAGCAGTCAAATCGAACAGGGCCCCAACGAGCAGTACTTC.

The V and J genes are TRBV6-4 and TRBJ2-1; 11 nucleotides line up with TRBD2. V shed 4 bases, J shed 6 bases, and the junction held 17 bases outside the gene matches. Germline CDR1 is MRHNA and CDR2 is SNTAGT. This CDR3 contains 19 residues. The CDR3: CASSGVTLAGVSPINEQFF. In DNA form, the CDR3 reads TGTGCCAGCAGTGGCGTCACACTAGCGGGGGTTTCGCCAATCAATGAGCAGTTCTTC.